The 27 T cell receptor beta chains below come from one sample, sequenced in a study of blood T cell repertoires in COVID-19 (TCRdb year 2020). Libraries were made using the immunoSEQ multiplex PCR assay. TCRdb carries this immuneACCESS record with in-frame sequences only. Its versions omit some clonotypes, under half of them owing to an unresolved V gene in the studies checked, with the rest unexplained. This sample comprises just over 80,000 clones, approximately 80% of them detected only once. The ten most abundant clones make up around 40% of the sample. Sequenced input: peripheral blood. These receptor sequences come from an older man with acute or convalescent COVID-19.

This clone has a single count. The same CDR3 can be traced to other DNA sequences in this sample. This chain links TRBV28 with TRBJ1-5; TRBD1 matches 9 bases. The V gene's germline CDR1 is MDHEN and CDR2 SYDVKM. This CDR3 has 15 amino acids. The ends lost 9 bases at V and 0 bases at J; junction bases unmatched: 6. CDR3 bases: TGTGCCAGTACCATGACAGGGGGTAGCAATCAGCCCCAGCATTTT. Translated, it gives CASTMTGGSNQPQHF.

The chain is built from TRBV28 and TRBJ1-6; D is perhaps TRBD1 (5 bases). Trimming pared 8 bases from V and 0 bases from J, leaving 17 bases between. The germline CDR1 and CDR2 sequences are MDHEN and SYDVKM. CDR3 length: 17 amino acids. The CDR3 DNA is TGTGCCAGCGGGGGGTTTGGGTCCGGCTCCTATAATTCACCCCTCCACTTT. This gives the protein CASGGFGSGSYNSPLHF.

The chain links TRBV5-4 to TRBJ1-2, with TRBD1 matching over 9 bases. CDR1 and CDR2 (germline): SGHNT, YYREEE (reference sequence). CDR3 length: 16 amino acids. V shed 4 bases, J shed 5 bases, and the junction held 12 bases outside the gene matches. CDR3 coding DNA: TGTGCCAGCAGCCCCCTTGTGGGACAGGGTGGATATGGCTACACCTTC. Its translation: CASSPLVGQGGYGYTF.

This clone appeared a single time. The chain uses TRBV7-2 and TRBJ1-6; TRBD1 aligns across 9 bases. Germline V gene data show CDR1 as SGHTA and CDR2 as FQGNSA. CDR3 length: 16 amino acids. V lost 4 bases, J lost 7 bases, and 8 bases stayed unmatched. For the CDR3, the DNA is TGTGCCAGCAGCTCAAGGGGGGGACAGGGAAATTCACCCCTCCACTTT. It is translated as CASSSRGGQGNSPLHF.

The chain has TRBV18 and TRBJ1-1; D remains unclear. Trimming pared 3 bases from V and 6 bases from J, leaving 11 bases between. CDR1 and CDR2 from the germline V gene are KGHSH and LQKENI. This CDR3 has 13 amino acids. The CDR3: CASSPRLASEAFF. The CDR3 DNA reads TGTGCCAGCTCACCGCGACTGGCGTCTGAAGCTTTCTTT.

This chain links TRBV5-1 with TRBJ2-7, with TRBD2 matching over 7 bases. The J segment lost 5 bases and the V segment lost 1 base, leaving 9 bases of the junction unmatched. There are 15 residues in the CDR3. CDR1 SGHRS and CDR2 YFSETQ come from the germline V gene. The CDR3 sequence is CASSLMGGAIHEQYF. The CDR3, as DNA: TGCGCCAGCAGCTTGATGGGAGGGGCCATCCACGAGCAGTACTTC. The full variable domain, rest sourced from reference TRBV5-1 and TRBJ2-7, is KAGVTQTPRYLIKTRGQQVTLSCSPISGHRSVSWYQQTPGQGLQFLFEYFSETQRNKGNFPGRFSGRQFSNSRSEMNVSTLELGDSALYLCASSLMGGAIHEQYFGPGTRLTVT.

The gene calls are TRBV10-3 and TRBJ1-2; D uncertain. Germline values: CDR1 ENHRY, CDR2 SYGVKD. V lost 4 bases and J lost 6, with 12 bases in between. The CDR3 loop spans 13 amino acids. This CDR3 reads CAISGHMRDGYTF. As DNA, the CDR3 is TGTGCCATCAGTGGCCACATGAGGGATGGCTACACCTTC.

The chain combines TRBV7-9 with TRBJ2-2, with a possible D match to TRBD1 (5 bases). This CDR3 region has 15 residues. V was clipped by 3 bases and J by 0 bases, with 8 bases between them. The germline V gene encodes CDR1 SEHNR and CDR2 FQNEAQ (reference sequence). The CDR3 DNA follows: TGTGCCAGCAGCTTGGGGCGGACGAACACCGGGGAGCTGTTTTTT. Translating it yields CASSLGRTNTGELFF.

V usage is TRBV18 and J usage is TRBJ2-2; no firm D call. The V gene's germline CDR1 is KGHSH and CDR2 LQKENI. Between the trimmed V and J ends, which lost 0 bases and 3 bases, there was a span of 5 bases. The CDR3 consists of 14 residues. The DNA of the CDR3 is TGTGCCAGCTCACCACCGCGTCACACCGGGGAGCTGTTTTTT. Translation: CASSPPRHTGELFF.

The CDR3 nucleotides are TGCAGCGTTGAGACAAACCTCTACGAGCAGTACTTC. Translating it yields CSVETNLYEQYF. This chain uses TRBV29-1 with TRBJ2-7; D remains ambiguous. Germline CDR1 SQVTM, CDR2 ANQGSEA. Trimming left V 3 bases short and J 3 bases short, with 9 bases between. This CDR3 comprises 12 residues.

The chain couples TRBV10-3 to TRBJ2-7; 7 bases are shared with TRBD1. Germline CDR1 reads ENHRY; CDR2 reads SYGVKD. CDR3 length: 15 amino acids. The J segment lost 0 bases and the V segment lost 6 bases, leaving 8 bases of the junction unmatched. CDR3 loop: CAISEGALYSYEQYF. The CDR3 bases are TGTGCCATCAGCGAGGGGGCTCTCTACTCCTACGAGCAGTACTTC.

V gene TRBV6-6 combines with J gene TRBJ1-1, with D perhaps matching TRBD1 (5 bases). The V gene lost 4 bases and the J gene lost 0 bases, with 15 bases spanning the gap. This CDR3 is built from 16 residues. Germline V gene lookup returns CDR1 MNHNY and CDR2 SVGAGI (reference sequence). For the CDR3, the DNA is TGTGCCAGCAGTTTTCGACAGTCGCGTATGAACACTGAAGCTTTCTTT. It specifies CASSFRQSRMNTEAFF.

J is TRBJ1-1 and V is TRBV6-1, with 7 bases matching TRBD1. The CDR3 totals 13 residues. The V gene's germline CDR1 is MNHNS and CDR2 SASEGT. V gave up 2 bases and J gave up 5 bases; unmatched junction bases: 2. CDR3 bases: TGTGCCAGCAGTGAACAGGGGGGAACTGAAGCTTTCTTT. Residues: CASSEQGGTEAFF.

V usage is TRBV18 and J usage is TRBJ2-1, with no clear D. The CDR3 is 12 residues long. V gave up 2 bases and J gave up 9 bases, with 8 bases separating them. Germline CDR1 reads KGHSH; CDR2 reads LQKENI. CDR3 DNA: TGTGCCAGCTCACCAAGTAGGAGTGAGCAGTTCTTC. Protein sequence: CASSPSRSEQFF.

The V call is TRBV5-1, the J call TRBJ1-6; TRBD1 might be the D (5 bases). Looked up from germline, CDR1 is SGHRS and CDR2 is YFSETQ. V dropped 4 bases and J dropped 6 bases, with 17 bases sitting between them. The CDR3 extends over 16 amino acids. The CDR3 spells CASSVDVWGGNSPLHF. CDR3 sequence (DNA): TGCGCCAGCAGCGTGGACGTATGGGGCGGTAATTCACCCCTCCACTTT.

The rearrangement links TRBV6-5 to TRBJ1-2; 7 bases map to TRBD1. The ends lost 6 bases at V and 5 bases at J; junction bases unmatched: 12. Germline V gene lookup returns CDR1 MNHEY and CDR2 SVGAGI. The CDR3 sequence is 15 residues long. This CDR3 reads CASSGDRAYFYGYTF. Here the CDR3 DNA reads TGTGCCAGCAGCGGAGACAGGGCATACTTTTATGGCTACACCTTC.

The chain couples TRBV24-1 to TRBJ2-1; D remains unclear. This CDR3 spans 15 amino acids. Germline V gene data show CDR1 as KGHDR and CDR2 as SFDVKD. V lost 2 bases, J lost 10 bases, and 17 bases lay in between. The CDR3 coding sequence is TGTGCCACCAGTGATTCGGCCAGGCCCTCTGGGGAGCAGTTCTTC. It translates to CATSDSARPSGEQFF.

V gene TRBV27 combines with J gene TRBJ1-1; TRBD1 matches at 7 bases. With V trimmed by 5 bases and J by 2 bases, 17 bases remained unmatched. The V gene's germline CDR1 is MNHEY and CDR2 SMNVEV (reference sequence). The CDR3 covers 18 residues. In DNA form, the CDR3 reads TGTGCCAGCAGTCTGCGGACAGGATCTCTCTACTCAAACACTGAAGCTTTCTTT. Amino acid sequence: CASSLRTGSLYSNTEAFF.

V usage is TRBV6-1 and J usage is TRBJ1-4; D is ambiguous. Per germline, CDR1 MNHNS and CDR2 SASEGT. V gave up 10 bases and J gave up 5 bases, with 14 bases separating them. The CDR3 has 13 residues. DNA of the CDR3: TGTGCCACCCGTTGGGCAGGCAATGAAAAACTGTTTTTT. Translated: CATRWAGNEKLFF.

The chain joins TRBV5-1 to TRBJ1-1, with D unresolved. The CDR3 spans 14 residues. V lost 2 bases and J lost 1, with 9 bases in between. Germline-derived CDR1 and CDR2 are SGHRS and YFSETQ. Here the CDR3 reads CASSFTGGNTEAFF. CDR3 nucleotide sequence: TGCGCCAGCAGCTTCACGGGAGGGAACACTGAAGCTTTCTTT.

The chain uses TRBV5-5 and TRBJ1-5, with 7 positions matching TRBD1. The CDR3 has 14 residues. J lost 5 bases, V lost 3 bases, and 5 bases had no gene match. CDR1 is SGHKS and CDR2 is YYEKEE in the germline V gene (reference sequence). CDR3 coding DNA: TGTGCCAGCAGCTCGGGGGACAGCTATCAGCCCCAGCATTTT. Translating gives CASSSGDSYQPQHF. The variable domain in full, completed from reference TRBV5-5 and TRBJ1-5, reads DAGVTQSPTHLIKTRGQQVTLRCSPISGHKSVSWYQQVLGQGPQFIFQYYEKEERGRGNFPDRFSARQFPNYSSELNVNALLLGDSALYLCASSSGDSYQPQHFGDGTRLSIL.

The CDR3 bases are TGTGCCAGCAGAGTGGGGGCCACAGATACGCAGTATTTT. Translation: CASRVGATDTQYF. V is TRBV27 and J is TRBJ2-3; a weak D match, TRBD1 (6 bases). This CDR3 is built from 13 residues. V dropped 6 bases and J dropped 2 bases, with 9 bases sitting between them. CDR1 is MNHEY and CDR2 is SMNVEV in the germline V gene (reference sequence).

This clone occurred once. The gene calls are TRBV29-1 and TRBJ1-1; 7 nucleotides line up with TRBD1. Germline V gives CDR1 SQVTM, CDR2 ANQGSEA. After removal of 7 bases from V and 1 base from J, the junction contained 9 bases not matched to a gene. The CDR3 is 14 residues long. CDR3 amino acids: CSASTGTGNTEAFF. DNA for the CDR3: TGCAGCGCCTCGACAGGGACGGGGAACACTGAAGCTTTCTTT.

The CDR3 here is CASSSQYQETQYF. The CDR3 coding sequence is TGTGCCAGCAGCTCCCAGTACCAAGAGACCCAGTACTTC. The chain combines TRBV7-8 with TRBJ2-5; D unresolved. Germline values: CDR1 SGHVS, CDR2 FQNEAQ. This CDR3 is built from 13 residues. Trimming pared 4 bases from V and 0 bases from J, leaving 6 bases between.

The rearrangement links TRBV6-2 or TRBV6-3 to TRBJ1-5; D gene unclear. The CDR3 is 13 residues long. V lost 4 bases and J 7 bases, leaving 11 bases between the germline ends. Germline values: CDR1 MNHEY, CDR2 SVGEGT. CDR3: CASSFDIRQPQHF. The DNA for the CDR3 is TGTGCCAGCAGTTTCGACATTCGGCAGCCCCAGCATTTT.

The V gene is TRBV18, the J gene TRBJ2-1, with 15 positions matching TRBD2. Germline V CDR1 and CDR2: KGHSH, LQKENI. CDR3 length equals 17 residues. The V segment lost 3 bases and the J segment 7 bases; nucleotides outside the gene matches: 7. The chain's CDR3 is CASSPPGLAGGSNEQFF. The CDR3 DNA is TGTGCCAGCTCACCCCCCGGACTAGCGGGAGGGTCTAATGAGCAGTTCTTC.

The rearrangement joins TRBV27 to TRBJ2-1; TRBD2 matches at 8 bases. Losses at the gene ends were 6 bases for V and 4 bases for J; bases not matched to a gene: 14. The CDR3 is 17 residues long. Per germline, CDR1 MNHEY and CDR2 SMNVEV (reference sequence). In DNA form, the CDR3 reads TGTGCCAGCAGAAACGAAATAGCGGGAAAGATTTACAATGAGCAGTTCTTC. It yields the protein CASRNEIAGKIYNEQFF.